The next 8 T cell receptor beta chains were all read from a single sample in a study of OX40 agonist ivuxolimab in advanced cancers. Method: immunoSEQ multiplex PCR; TCRdb's copy keeps in-frame clones and lacks some. The sample holds some 100,000 clones, about 91% seen once. Sample: CD4+ or CD8+ T cells sorted from blood, taken in a trial of the OX40 agonist ivuxolimab. The source of these receptors is an adult with an advanced solid tumor such as melanoma, head and neck, liver or kidney cancer.

V gene TRBV5-4 combines with J gene TRBJ1-5; 7 bases fit TRBD1. V lost 4 bases, J lost 5 bases, and 3 bases stayed unmatched. This CDR3 has 13 residues. Germline V CDR1 and CDR2: SGHNT, YYREEE (reference sequence). CDR3 sequence (DNA): TGTGCCAGCAGCCAGGGGACAGATCAGCCCCAGCATTTT. Its protein product is CASSQGTDQPQHF. Filled out from reference TRBV5-4 and TRBJ1-5, the complete variable domain reads ETGVTQSPTHLIKTRGQQVTLRCSSQSGHNTVSWYQQALGQGPQFIFQYYREEENGRGNFPPRFSGLQFPNYSSELNVNALELDDSALYLCASSQGTDQPQHFGDGTRLSIL.

This chain connects TRBV4-2 to TRBJ2-2; a possible D gene is TRBD2 (6 bases). The CDR3 length is 17 residues. Germline V gives CDR1 LGHNA, CDR2 YNFKEQ. The ends were cut back, 6 bases at V and 2 bases at J, with 19 bases in the middle. The CDR3 loop is CASRPAGTRRNTGELFF. CDR3 in DNA: TGTGCCAGCAGGCCCGCCGGGACTCGGAGAAACACCGGGGAGCTGTTTTTT.

The chain couples TRBV7-2 to TRBJ1-4; D may be TRBD1 (5 bases). Germline-derived CDR1 and CDR2 are SGHTA and FQGNSA. V shed 5 bases and J shed 5 bases, with 18 bases lying between them. CDR3 length: 16 amino acids. CDR3 region: CASSPRTGQRNEKLFF. DNA of the CDR3: TGTGCCAGCAGCCCCAGGACGGGGCAGAGGAATGAAAAACTGTTTTTT.

The CDR3 DNA sequence: TGTGCCAGCAGCTTATCCGGGAGCTCCTACGAGCAGTACTTC. It translates to CASSLSGSSYEQYF. The chain carries TRBV11-2 and TRBJ2-7, with D possibly TRBD2 on 6 matching bases. Deletions cut 2 bases from V and 0 bases from J, with 8 bases between. The CDR3 runs 14 residues. The germline V gene has CDR1 SGHAT and CDR2 FQNNGV.

The chain employs TRBV19 and TRBJ2-1; D possibly corresponds to TRBD1 (7 bases). V lost 6 bases to trimming and J lost 0 bases, with 12 bases between them. The CDR3 is 15 amino acids. Per the germline V gene, CDR1 is LNHDA and CDR2 is SQIVND (reference sequence). CDR3: CASRRDSGSYNEQFF. CDR3 nucleotide sequence: TGTGCCAGTAGGCGGGACAGCGGCTCCTACAATGAGCAGTTCTTC. The complete variable domain, with remaining parts taken from reference TRBV19 and TRBJ2-1, reads DGGITQSPKYLFRKEGQNVTLSCEQNLNHDAMYWYRQDPGQGLRLIYYSQIVNDFQKGDIAEGYSVSREKKESFPLTVTSAQKNPTAFYLCASRRDSGSYNEQFFGPGTRLTVL.

V gene TRBV11-3 combines with J gene TRBJ2-7; 7 bases are a match to TRBD2. The germline CDR1 and CDR2 sequences are SGHNT and YENEEA. V trimming: 5 bases; J trimming: 6 bases; junction bases outside the gene matches: 7. CDR3 length equals 13 residues. Here the CDR3 DNA reads TGTGCCAGCAGCCCGGGAGGAATCGGCGAGCAGTACTTC. Its protein product is CASSPGGIGEQYF.

The chain combines TRBV7-6 with TRBJ2-1; D gene unclear. The CDR3 spans 14 residues. Trimming removed 2 bases from V and 6 bases from J, with 11 bases in between. From germline, CDR1 is SGHVS and CDR2 FNYEAQ. CDR3 in amino acids: CASSLIGPPNEQFF. The DNA for the CDR3 is TGTGCCAGCAGCTTAATAGGTCCACCCAATGAGCAGTTCTTC.

The chain joins TRBV19 to TRBJ1-5; D not certain. This CDR3 spans 15 amino acids. Between the trimmed V and J ends, which lost 2 bases and 0 bases, there was a span of 8 bases. The V gene's germline CDR1 is LNHDA and CDR2 SQIVND (reference sequence). The CDR3 protein is CASSILTVSNQPQHF. In DNA, the CDR3 is TGTGCCAGTAGTATATTGACGGTTAGCAATCAGCCCCAGCATTTT. The whole variable domain, filled in from reference TRBV19 and TRBJ1-5, reads DGGITQSPKYLFRKEGQNVTLSCEQNLNHDAMYWYRQDPGQGLRLIYYSQIVNDFQKGDIAEGYSVSREKKESFPLTVTSAQKNPTAFYLCASSILTVSNQPQHFGDGTRLSIL.